This T cell receptor (beta chain) was profiled in a study of radiotherapy plus CTLA-4 blockade in lung cancer. This clone was observed once. This CDR3 contains 15 residues. Germline V gene lookup returns CDR1 MNHNS and CDR2 SASEGT. The J segment lost 3 bases and the V segment lost 6 bases, leaving 5 bases of the junction unmatched. The protocol was immunoSEQ multiplex PCR, while the TCRdb copy is restricted to in-frame clones and leaves out a portion. The sample lists tens of thousands of clones; 76% were seen once. V and J are TRBV6-1 and TRBJ1-4; TRBD1 matches at 9 bases. This sequence originates from a human donor with non-small cell lung cancer whose response to radiotherapy plus ipilimumab could not be evaluated. Some clones in this sample may be carry-over from other donors' samples. Sequenced here: peripheral blood, sampled from a patient treated with radiotherapy plus ipilimumab. CDR3 amino acids: CASRTQGASNEKLFF. CDR3 DNA sequence: TGTGCCAGCAGGACACAGGGGGCGTCTAATGAAAAACTGTTTTTT.